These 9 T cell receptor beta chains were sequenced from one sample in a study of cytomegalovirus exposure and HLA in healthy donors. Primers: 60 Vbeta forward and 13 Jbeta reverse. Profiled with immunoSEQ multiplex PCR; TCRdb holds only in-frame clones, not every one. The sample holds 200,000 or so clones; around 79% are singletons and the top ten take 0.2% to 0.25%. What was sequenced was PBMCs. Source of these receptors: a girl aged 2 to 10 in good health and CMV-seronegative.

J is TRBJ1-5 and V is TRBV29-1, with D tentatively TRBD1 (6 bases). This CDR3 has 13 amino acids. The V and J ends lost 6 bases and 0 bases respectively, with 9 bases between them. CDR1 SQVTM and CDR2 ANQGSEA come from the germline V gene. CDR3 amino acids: CSVGDTSNQPQHF. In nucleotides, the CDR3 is TGCAGCGTGGGGGACACTAGCAATCAGCCCCAGCATTTT. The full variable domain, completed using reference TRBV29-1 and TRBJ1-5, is SAVISQKPSRDICQRGTSLTIQCQVDSQVTMMFWYRQQPGQSLTLIATANQGSEATYESGFVIDKFPISRPNLTFSTLTVSNMSPEDSSIYLCSVGDTSNQPQHFGDGTRLSIL.

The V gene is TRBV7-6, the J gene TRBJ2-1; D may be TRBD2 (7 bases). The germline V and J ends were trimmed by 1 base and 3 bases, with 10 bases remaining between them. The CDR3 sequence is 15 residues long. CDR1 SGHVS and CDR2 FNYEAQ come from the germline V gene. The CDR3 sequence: CASSLVGGGYNEQFF. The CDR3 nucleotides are TGTGCCAGCAGCTTAGTAGGGGGGGGCTACAATGAGCAGTTCTTC.

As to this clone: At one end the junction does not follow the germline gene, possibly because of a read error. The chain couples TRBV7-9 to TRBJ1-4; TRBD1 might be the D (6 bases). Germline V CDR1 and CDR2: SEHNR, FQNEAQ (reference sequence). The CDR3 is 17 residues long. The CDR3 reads CSSSFSERGGTNEKLFF. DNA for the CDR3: TGTTCCAGCAGCTTCTCCGAGAGGGGGGGAACTAATGAAAAACTGTTTTTT.

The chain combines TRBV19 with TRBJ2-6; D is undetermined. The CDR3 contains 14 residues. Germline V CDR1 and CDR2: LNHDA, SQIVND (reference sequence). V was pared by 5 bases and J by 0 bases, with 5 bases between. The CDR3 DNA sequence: TGTGCCAGTAGTCGTCCCTCTGGGGCCAACGTCCTGACTTTC. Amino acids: CASSRPSGANVLTF.

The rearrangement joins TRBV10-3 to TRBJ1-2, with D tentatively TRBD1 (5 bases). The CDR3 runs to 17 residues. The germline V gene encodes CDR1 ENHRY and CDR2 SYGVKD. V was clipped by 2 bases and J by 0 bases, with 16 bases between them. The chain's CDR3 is CAISENGREETNYGYTF. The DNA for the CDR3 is TGTGCCATCAGTGAGAATGGCAGGGAAGAGACTAACTATGGCTACACCTTC.

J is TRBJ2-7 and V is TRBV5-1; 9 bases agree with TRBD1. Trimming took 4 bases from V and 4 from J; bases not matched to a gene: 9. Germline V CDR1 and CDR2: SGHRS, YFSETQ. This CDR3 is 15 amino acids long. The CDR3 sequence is CASSLLQGAKYEQYF. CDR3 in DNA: TGCGCCAGCAGCCTACTACAGGGGGCGAAGTACGAGCAGTACTTC.

The CDR3: CASSLDTVDGYTF. For the CDR3, the DNA is TGCGCCAGCAGCTTGGATACAGTCGACGGCTACACCTTC. The chain is built from TRBV5-1 and TRBJ1-2; D uncertain. Trimming removed 0 bases at V and 8 bases at J, with 11 bases between. This CDR3 is built from 13 residues. The germline V gene has CDR1 SGHRS and CDR2 YFSETQ.

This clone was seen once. CDR3 coding DNA: TGTGCCAGCAGCTTAGGGGGGAGCAGGGGAAATTCACCCCTCCACTTT. Protein product: CASSLGGSRGNSPLHF. The chain joins TRBV7-2 to TRBJ1-6; tentative D call: TRBD1 (6 bases). V was shortened by 1 base and J by 7 bases, with 14 bases between the two germline ends. This CDR3 contains 16 residues. Per germline, CDR1 SGHTA and CDR2 FQGNSA.

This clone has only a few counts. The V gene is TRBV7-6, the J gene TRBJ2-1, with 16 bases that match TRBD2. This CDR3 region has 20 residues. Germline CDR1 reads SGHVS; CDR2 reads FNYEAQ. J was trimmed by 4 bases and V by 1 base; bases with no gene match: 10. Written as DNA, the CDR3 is TGTGCCAGCAGCTTAGAGGGACTAGCGGGGGGGCCTAGGATGTACAATGAGCAGTTCTTC. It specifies CASSLEGLAGGPRMYNEQFF.